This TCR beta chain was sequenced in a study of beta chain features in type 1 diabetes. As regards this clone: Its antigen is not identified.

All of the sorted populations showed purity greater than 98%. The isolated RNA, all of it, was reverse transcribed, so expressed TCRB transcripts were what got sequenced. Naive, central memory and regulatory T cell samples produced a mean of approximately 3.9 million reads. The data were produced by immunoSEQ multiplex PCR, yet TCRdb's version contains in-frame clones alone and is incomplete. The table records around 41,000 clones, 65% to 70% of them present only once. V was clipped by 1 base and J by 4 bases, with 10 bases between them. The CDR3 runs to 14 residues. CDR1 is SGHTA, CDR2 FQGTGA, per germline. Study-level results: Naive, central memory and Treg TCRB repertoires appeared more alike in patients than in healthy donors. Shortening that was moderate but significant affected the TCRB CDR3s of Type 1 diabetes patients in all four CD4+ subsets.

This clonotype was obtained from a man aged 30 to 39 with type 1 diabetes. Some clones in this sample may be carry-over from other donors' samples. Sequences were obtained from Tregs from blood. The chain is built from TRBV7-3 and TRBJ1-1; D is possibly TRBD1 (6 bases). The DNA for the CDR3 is TGTGCCAGCAGCTTAATGGGAGGGGGCACTGAAGCTTTCTTT. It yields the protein CASSLMGGGTEAFF.